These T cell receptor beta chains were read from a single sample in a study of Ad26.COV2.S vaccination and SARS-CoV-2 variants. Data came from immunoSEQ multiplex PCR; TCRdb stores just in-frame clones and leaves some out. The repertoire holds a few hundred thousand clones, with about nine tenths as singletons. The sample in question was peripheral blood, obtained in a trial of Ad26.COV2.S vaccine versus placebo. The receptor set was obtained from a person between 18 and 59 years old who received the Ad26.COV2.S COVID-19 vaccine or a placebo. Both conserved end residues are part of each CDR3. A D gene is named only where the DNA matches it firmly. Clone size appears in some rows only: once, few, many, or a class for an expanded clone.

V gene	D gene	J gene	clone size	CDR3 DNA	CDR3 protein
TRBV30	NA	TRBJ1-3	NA	TGTGCCTGTAACCCGACGGGAAACTCTGGAAACACCATATATTTT	CACNPTGNSGNTIYF
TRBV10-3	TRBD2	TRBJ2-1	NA	TGTGCCACAACGCCGGGACTAGCCCGCAATGAGCAGTTCTTC	CATTPGLARNEQFF
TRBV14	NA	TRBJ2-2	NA	TGTGCCAGCAGCCAAGAAGCGCTAGCGACCGGGGAGCTGTTTTTT	CASSQEALATGELFF
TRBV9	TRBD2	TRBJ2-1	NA	TGTGCCAGCAGCGTAGCGAGCGGGAGGGCCAGTCAGTTCTTC	CASSVASGRASQFF
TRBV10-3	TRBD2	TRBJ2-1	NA	TGTGCCATCAGCGTAACTAGCGGGAGCAACAATGAGCAGTTCTTC	CAISVTSGSNNEQFF
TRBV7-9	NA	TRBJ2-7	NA	TGTGCCAGCAGCTTAGTAGCCGTGCCAAATACCTACGAGCAGTACTTC	CASSLVAVPNTYEQYF
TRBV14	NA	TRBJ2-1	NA	TGTGCCAGCAGCCAAGCTTGGCCGACGCGTCGGAGTGAGCAGTTCTTC	CASSQAWPTRRSEQFF
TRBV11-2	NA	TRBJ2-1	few	TGTGCCAGCAGCTTAGAACTAGCACCCTACAATGAGCAGTTCTTC	CASSLELAPYNEQFF
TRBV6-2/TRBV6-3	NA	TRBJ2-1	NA	TGTGCCAGCAGTGGCTCTGCGGACTATTCTGGGGTTGCTTACAATGAGCAGTTCTTC	CASSGSADYSGVAYNEQFF
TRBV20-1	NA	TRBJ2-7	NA	TGCAGTGCTAGAGATGTTCCCGAGCAGTACTTC	CSARDVPEQYF
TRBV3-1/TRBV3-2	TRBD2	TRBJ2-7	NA	TGTGCCAGCAGCCGATCAGGACTAGCGGGAGAGGCCTACGAGCAGTACTTC	CASSRSGLAGEAYEQYF
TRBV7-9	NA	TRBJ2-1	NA	TGTGCCAGCAGCCCTTGGACCTTGAATGAGCAGTTCTTC	CASSPWTLNEQFF
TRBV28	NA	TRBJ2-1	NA	TGTGCCAGCGGAGAATCCTACAATGAGCAGTTCTTC	CASGESYNEQFF
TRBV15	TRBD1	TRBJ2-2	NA	TGTGCCACCAGCAGGACAGGGACCACCGGGGAGCTGTTTTTT	CATSRTGTTGELFF
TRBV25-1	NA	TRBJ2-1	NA	TGTGCCAGCAGTGAACCGGGACTCAGCTCCTACAATGAGCAGTTCTTC	CASSEPGLSSYNEQFF
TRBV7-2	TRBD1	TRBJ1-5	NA	TGTGCCAGCAGCTCGTCGACAGGGACCAATCAGCCCCAGCATTTT	CASSSSTGTNQPQHF
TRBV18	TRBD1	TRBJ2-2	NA	TGTGCCAGCTCGTCACAGGGGCTCGGTGGGGAGCTGTTTTTT	CASSSQGLGGELFF
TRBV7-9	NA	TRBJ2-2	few	TGTGCCAGCAGCCCGAGACTCTCCGGGGAGCTGTTTTTT	CASSPRLSGELFF
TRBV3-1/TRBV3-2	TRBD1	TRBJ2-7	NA	TGTGCCAGCAGCCATGACCGGCTGGGACAGGGGTTCAACGAGCAGTACTTC	CASSHDRLGQGFNEQYF
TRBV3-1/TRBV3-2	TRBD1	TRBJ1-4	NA	TGTGCCAGCAGCCGCGGGACAGTAAATGAAAAACTGTTTTTT	CASSRGTVNEKLFF
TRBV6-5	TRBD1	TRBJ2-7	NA	TGTGCCAGCAGTTACACGGGACAGTTTGAGCAGTACTTC	CASSYTGQFEQYF
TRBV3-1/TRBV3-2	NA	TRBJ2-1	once	TGTGCCAGCACCCCGACTGGCGCGGGTGAGCAGTTCTTC	CASTPTGAGEQFF
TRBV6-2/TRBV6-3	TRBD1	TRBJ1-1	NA	TGTGCCAGCAGTTTCTTCCTCCAGGGGGCCACTGAAGCTTTCTTT	CASSFFLQGATEAFF
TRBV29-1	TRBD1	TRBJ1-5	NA	TGCAGCGTTGAAGACATTGGGACAGTTAAGGAGCCCCAGCATTTT	CSVEDIGTVKEPQHF
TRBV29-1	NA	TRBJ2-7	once	TGCAGCGTTGAAGACACTAGTCAGTCCTACGAGCAGTACTTC	CSVEDTSQSYEQYF
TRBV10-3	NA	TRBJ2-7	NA	TGTGCCACCCGTATGGGGGATATCTACGAGCAGTACTTC	CATRMGDIYEQYF
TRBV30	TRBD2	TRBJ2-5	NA	TGTGCCTGGAGTGTAGGGTTAGCGGGGGCGAAACTACAAGAGACCCAGTACTTC	CAWSVGLAGAKLQETQYF
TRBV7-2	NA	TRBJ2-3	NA	TGTGCCAGCAGCTTAGTGCGGGTCAGCACAGATACGCAGTATTTT	CASSLVRVSTDTQYF